The entry below describes one T cell receptor (beta chain). The target antigen is unknown. The entry originates in a study of PD-1 blockade in classical Hodgkin lymphoma. No patient escaped relapse after autologous stem cell transplantation, and brentuximab vedotin exposure varied. Trimming took off 9 bases at V and 11 bases at J, with 17 bases between the two ends. The CDR3 loop spans 12 amino acids. Per germline, CDR1 MNHNS and CDR2 SASEGT. Study-wide findings and caveats: For complete responders, baseline diversity was comparable to that of newly diagnosed patients. Diminished baseline TCR diversity has been reported in newly diagnosed patients relative to healthy donors. Whatever underlies the repertoire differences (possibly disease activity or prior therapy) remains undefined. Excluded were patients who started nivolumab under 1 year after ASCT, a group that had lower diversity.

Clones were sequenced by immunoSEQ multiplex PCR, and TCRdb holds only the in-frame ones, with some missing. The repertoire includes just over 60,000 clones, approximately 88% of them detected once, and roughly an eighth sits in the top ten. The input for sequencing was peripheral blood mononuclear cells (PBMCs), taken at baseline. The receptor's source is a human donor with classical Hodgkin lymphoma. The V call is TRBV6-1, the J call TRBJ1-5, with D perhaps TRBD1 (5 bases). DNA for the CDR3: TGTGCCAGTGGGGACGAGGGAAGGACCCAGCATTTT. Encoded protein: CASGDEGRTQHF.